Below, 9 T cell receptor beta chains from the same sample are listed, as sequenced in a study of T cell repertoires in cytomegalovirus infection. TCRdb passed the reads through MiXCR, listing each CDR3 protein once. The table has 450,000 to 550,000 distinct CDR3 sequences, 16% seen once. Sequenced: CD8+ T cells from PBMCs. These receptors were taken from a human donor in good health (CMV status not recorded). Some clones in this sample may be carry-over from other donors' samples.

This clonotype was seen at least ten times. The CDR3 nucleotides read TGTGCCAGCAGTGAAGAGGCAGGAACGAACACTGAAGCTTTCTTT. Amino acids: CASSEEAGTNTEAFF. The chain employs TRBV25-1 and TRBJ1-1; unclear D gene. V was cut by 2 bases and J by 1 base, with 11 bases left in between. CDR1 MGHDK and CDR2 SYGVNS come from the germline V gene. The CDR3 extends over 15 amino acids.

With respect to this clonotype: One base away lies a much larger clone, so this may be a sequencing read error. V gene TRBV27 combines with J gene TRBJ1-1; D is unresolved. The CDR3 spans 13 residues. The germline V gene encodes CDR1 MNHEY and CDR2 SMNVEV (reference sequence). V lost 6 bases, J lost 6 bases, and 14 bases lay in between. The CDR3 loop reads CASRVHGRSEAFF. In DNA, the CDR3 is TGTGCCAGCAGGGTACACGGGCGCTCTGAAGCTTTCTTT.

In this sample, this clonotype turned up a few times. The chain links TRBV11-1 to TRBJ1-5, with D perhaps TRBD1 (5 bases). Germline CDR1 and CDR2: SGHAT and FQDESV (reference sequence). This CDR3 comprises 14 residues. Trimming cost V 3 bases and J 7 bases, with 13 bases left between them. The CDR3 reads CASSFSWGYQPQHF. As DNA, the CDR3 is TGTGCCAGCAGCTTCTCCTGGGGGTACCAGCCCCAGCATTTT.

This chain uses TRBV5-6 with TRBJ1-2; TRBD1 aligns across 7 bases. This CDR3 is built from 15 residues. The trim removed 0 bases at V and 4 bases at J, leaving 6 bases unmatched. Per germline, CDR1 SGHDT and CDR2 YYEEEE. CDR3 in DNA: TGTGCCAGCAGCTTGGGACAGGGCAATTTCTATGGCTACACCTTC. Translated, it gives CASSLGQGNFYGYTF.

V usage is TRBV19 and J usage is TRBJ1-1; D remains ambiguous. The germline V and J ends were trimmed by 5 bases and 1 base, with 17 bases remaining between them. Germline CDR1 is LNHDA and CDR2 is SQIVND (reference sequence). The CDR3 length is 16 residues. This CDR3 is CASSSLDGFANTEAFF. CDR3 bases: TGTGCCAGTAGTTCCTTGGACGGTTTTGCGAACACTGAAGCTTTCTTT. Full variable domain (outside the CDR3, taken from reference TRBV19 and TRBJ1-1): DGGITQSPKYLFRKEGQNVTLSCEQNLNHDAMYWYRQDPGQGLRLIYYSQIVNDFQKGDIAEGYSVSREKKESFPLTVTSAQKNPTAFYLCASSSLDGFANTEAFFGQGTRLTVV.

This clonotype was picked up a small number of times. The chain employs TRBV2 and TRBJ2-7; D might be TRBD1 or TRBD2, each matching 5 bases. V was shortened by 2 bases and J by 2 bases, with 10 bases between the two germline ends. Germline CDR1 and CDR2: SNHLY and FYNNEI. CDR3 length: 14 residues. This CDR3 is CASSEPRGPYEQYF. CDR3 nucleotides: TGTGCCAGCAGTGAACCCCGGGGACCCTACGAGCAGTACTTC.

Only a few counts were recorded for this clonotype. The chain is built from TRBV20-1 and TRBJ2-7; possibly TRBD2 for D (6 bases). This CDR3 contains 15 residues. In germline, CDR1 is DFQATT, CDR2 SNEGSKA (reference sequence). V was pared by 3 bases and J by 7 bases, with 22 bases between. The CDR3 DNA follows: TGCAGTGCTAGTGATGCCAAGTGGAGGGGTAAAGAGCAGTACTTC. Protein: CSASDAKWRGKEQYF.

This clonotype was observed a few times. The chain employs TRBV5-5 and TRBJ2-7; the D call may be TRBD1 or TRBD2 (5 bases each). The CDR3 consists of 13 residues. From germline, CDR1 is SGHKS and CDR2 YYEKEE (reference sequence). The ends were cut back, 3 bases at V and 4 bases at J, with 11 bases in the middle. CDR3 protein: CASSSRGVYEQYF. The CDR3 DNA reads TGTGCCAGCAGCTCCCGGGGCGTTTACGAGCAGTACTTC.

A few counts support this clonotype. The J gene is TRBJ2-7, the V gene TRBV28, with 7 bases matching TRBD2. Germline V gives CDR1 MDHEN, CDR2 SYDVKM. With 2 bases clipped from V and 0 bases from J, the junction kept 4 bases outside the gene matches. The CDR3 has 15 residues. CDR3 DNA sequence: TGTGCCAGCAGTTTAGCACTAGCGAACTCCTACGAGCAGTACTTC. It is translated as CASSLALANSYEQYF.